The 23 T cell receptor beta chains given below trace back to one sample, sequenced in a study of blood T cells in healthy people across ages. Sample-barcoded 5' priming and a J-beta primer mix drove a second PCR of roughly 6 to 12 cycles. TCRdb re-called the 5' RACE reads through MiXCR, storing one row per CDR3 protein. The sample holds hundreds of thousands of distinct CDR3 sequences, under 30% seen once. Sequenced sample: blood. These TCRs come from a woman older than 75 in good health.

Note on this clonotype: This may stem from a read error, because a much larger clone lies one nucleotide away. V gene TRBV6-2 or TRBV6-3 combines with J gene TRBJ1-6, with TRBD1 as a possible D gene (5 bases). The CDR3 covers 18 residues. Germline V gives CDR1 MNHEY, CDR2 SVGEGT. CDR3 in amino acids: CANSLPQGIGSYNSPLHF. The DNA for the CDR3 is TGTGCCAACAGTCTACCGCAGGGAATTGGTTCCTATAATTCACCCCTCCACTTT.

The rearrangement joins TRBV7-2 to TRBJ1-5; 10 bases agree with TRBD1. The germline gives CDR1 SGHTA, CDR2 FQGNSA. V was clipped by 3 bases and J by 4 bases; unmatched bases: 3. The CDR3 is made up of 15 amino acids. The CDR3 nucleotides read TGTGCCAGCAGCTTGGGACAGGGGCTGAATCAGCCCCAGCATTTT. Translation: CASSLGQGLNQPQHF.

Here the CDR3 DNA reads TGCGCCAGCAGCTTGCCAGCAGAGGGTGAAAAACTGTTTTTT. This encodes CASSLPAEGEKLFF. The rearrangement uses TRBV5-1 and TRBJ1-4; D is ambiguous. V shed 1 base and J shed 7 bases, with 11 bases lying between them. This CDR3 comprises 14 residues. The germline gives CDR1 SGHRS, CDR2 YFSETQ.

In regard to this clonotype: This may stem from a read error, because a much larger clone lies one nucleotide away. The V gene is TRBV20-1, the J gene TRBJ2-7; 7 bases map to TRBD2. In germline, CDR1 is DFQATT, CDR2 SNEGSKA (reference sequence). The CDR3 loop spans 13 amino acids. The CDR3 spells CSTLGRGAYEQYF. CDR3 sequence (DNA): TGCAGCACCTTGGGACGGGGGGCCTACGAGCAGTACTTC.

This clonotype was counted many times. The chain couples TRBV9 to TRBJ1-6; no clear D. This CDR3 is built from 12 residues. Germline-derived CDR1 and CDR2 are SGDLS and YYNGEE. The V end was cut by 4 bases, the J end by 14 bases, with 13 bases between. The CDR3 is CASSPSGKTLHF. The CDR3 DNA reads TGTGCCAGCAGCCCGTCCGGGAAGACCCTCCACTTT. Looking up the rest from reference TRBV9 and TRBJ1-6 gives the full variable domain: DSGVTQTPKHLITATGQRVTLRCSPRSGDLSVYWYQQSLDQGLQFLIQYYNGEERAKGNILERFSAQQFPDLHSELNLSSLELGDSALYFCASSPSGKTLHFGNGTRLTVT.

V is TRBV5-1 and J is TRBJ2-1; perhaps TRBD2 as D (6 bases). The CDR3 totals 13 residues. The germline CDR1 and CDR2 sequences are SGHRS and YFSETQ. Trimming cost V 2 bases and J 10 bases, with 13 bases left between them. Here the CDR3 DNA reads TGCGCCAGCAGCTTATACGGGGGAGAGGAGCAGTTCTTC. Translated: CASSLYGGEEQFF.

The rearrangement joins TRBV5-6 to TRBJ2-1; D is possibly TRBD1 (5 bases). This CDR3 is 15 amino acids long. Trimming left V 0 bases short and J 6 bases short, with 13 bases between. The germline CDR1 and CDR2 sequences are SGHDT and YYEEEE. The CDR3 sequence: CASSLGVRESNEQFF. Written as DNA, the CDR3 is TGTGCCAGCAGCTTGGGGGTCAGGGAATCCAATGAGCAGTTCTTC.

Of note for this clonotype: This sequence may be a read error, since a much larger clone differs from it by one base. The V gene is TRBV15, the J gene TRBJ2-7, with TRBD2 matching over 9 bases. Germline-derived CDR1 and CDR2 are LNHNV and YYDKDF (reference sequence). There are 17 residues in the CDR3. The V and J ends lost 3 bases and 7 bases, in that order; junction bases with no gene match: 16. The CDR3 sequence: CATSSAIAGVSYNEQYF. The CDR3 DNA reads TGTGCCACCAGCAGCGCGATAGCGGGGGTTTCCTACAATGAGCAGTACTTC.

This clonotype was detected a few times. The chain uses TRBV28 and TRBJ1-6; 8 bases are shared with TRBD1. Germline V gene sequence: CDR1 MDHEN, CDR2 SYDVKM. The V gene end was trimmed by 4 bases and the J gene end by 4 bases; junction bases not matched to a gene: 6. This CDR3 is built from 16 residues. CDR3 nucleotide sequence: TGTGCCAGCAGTTCCATCGACAGGGGATATAATTCACCCCTCCACTTT. Encoded protein: CASSSIDRGYNSPLHF.

In its sample, this clonotype was seen once. With a much larger clone just one base away, this may be a read error. J is TRBJ2-2 and V is TRBV15; the match to TRBD1 covers 7 bases. The CDR3 has 16 residues. Germline assignment: CDR1 LNHNV and CDR2 YYDKDF (reference sequence). With 8 bases clipped from V and 0 bases from J, the junction kept 9 bases outside the gene matches. CDR3 sequence reads: CATGVRTGSNTGELFF. The CDR3 DNA reads TGTGCCACCGGCGTCCGGACAGGATCGAACACCGGGGAGCTGTTTTTT.

This clonotype has only one observation. At one end the junction does not follow the germline gene, possibly because of a read error. The chain carries TRBV4-1 and TRBJ1-6; D is unresolved. The germline V gene has CDR1 MGHRA and CDR2 YSYEKL. CDR3 length: 15 residues. CDR3 coding DNA: TGCGCCGGCAGCCCTAGTAGCCAAGGGTATTCACCCCTCCACTTT. Translating gives CAGSPSSQGYSPLHF.

This clonotype was observed a handful of times. The rearrangement links TRBV7-2 to TRBJ2-7; TRBD2 is a possible D gene (5 bases). This CDR3 spans 15 amino acids. Per the germline V gene, CDR1 is SGHTA and CDR2 is FQGNSA. V was trimmed by 2 bases and J by 0 bases, leaving 11 bases between them. For the CDR3, the DNA is TGTGCCAGCAGCTTAAACCGACTACCCTCCTACGAGCAGTACTTC. Its protein is CASSLNRLPSYEQYF.

In this sample, this clonotype turned up many times. DNA of the CDR3: TGCAGTGCTGAGGCAGGGGCGCGTACTGAAGCTTTCTTT. Its protein is CSAEAGARTEAFF. This rearrangement joins TRBV20-1 to TRBJ1-1, with D possibly TRBD1 on 6 matching bases. The ends were cut back, 5 bases at V and 5 bases at J, with 15 bases in the middle. Germline values: CDR1 DFQATT, CDR2 SNEGSKA (reference sequence). The CDR3 consists of 13 residues.

This clonotype has ten or more counts. The chain is built from TRBV6-5 and TRBJ2-3; D is uncertain. Trimming left V 2 bases short and J 7 bases short, with 13 bases between. Germline CDR1 reads MNHEY; CDR2 reads SVGAGI. The CDR3 totals 14 residues. The CDR3 loop is CASSYGLNLNTQYF. The CDR3, as DNA: TGTGCCAGCAGTTACGGGCTAAACCTTAATACGCAGTATTTT.

About this clonotype: This may be a read error, as it is one base from a much larger clone. V gene TRBV5-1 combines with J gene TRBJ2-3; tentative D call: TRBD2 (7 bases). Germline V gene lookup returns CDR1 SGHRS and CDR2 YFSETQ. V was clipped by 6 bases and J by 8 bases, with 22 bases between them. The CDR3 extends over 15 amino acids. The CDR3 DNA reads TGCGCCAGCAAAGCGGGACGGGGGGCTATCCTTACGCAGTATTTT. Its protein product is CASKAGRGAILTQYF.

This clonotype was detected many times. The genes are TRBV9 and TRBJ2-3, with D perhaps matching TRBD2 (6 bases). The V end was cut by 2 bases, the J end by 0 bases, with 16 bases between. The CDR3 loop spans 17 amino acids. Germline V gene lookup returns CDR1 SGDLS and CDR2 YYNGEE. The chain's CDR3 is CASSVSDRGTSTDTQYF. As DNA, the CDR3 is TGTGCCAGCAGCGTTAGCGACCGCGGGACGAGCACAGATACGCAGTATTTT.

V is TRBV28 and J is TRBJ2-1; D ambiguous. There are 12 residues in the CDR3. The germline gives CDR1 MDHEN, CDR2 SYDVKM. The ends were cut back, 2 bases at V and 12 bases at J, with 11 bases in the middle. Here the CDR3 reads CASSLLTGVQFF. Here the CDR3 DNA reads TGTGCCAGCAGTTTACTAACGGGTGTGCAGTTCTTC.

The rearrangement joins TRBV29-1 to TRBJ2-5; D may be TRBD1 or TRBD2 (5 bases each). The DNA end favors TRBJ2-7, so the J call may be wrong. Germline V gene data show CDR1 as SQVTM and CDR2 as ANQGSEA. The CDR3 has 13 amino acids. As DNA, the CDR3 is TGCAGCGTTGAGGAGGCAGCTACAGGCGAGCAGTACTTC. This sequence encodes CSVEEAATGEQYF.

Comment on this clonotype: One end of the junction varies from germline; a read error may be responsible. The gene calls are TRBV12-3 or TRBV12-4 and TRBJ2-3, with 7 bases lining up with TRBD2. The CDR3 totals 15 residues. CDR3: CASSSSTSSSDAQYF. The DNA of the CDR3 is TGTGCCAGCAGTTCCTCGACTAGCAGCTCAGATGCGCAGTATTTT.

This clonotype was seen many times. The chain combines TRBV20-1 with TRBJ2-2; 7 nucleotides agree with TRBD2. The trim removed 3 bases at V and 2 bases at J, leaving 6 bases unmatched. The CDR3 sequence is 15 residues long. Germline loops: CDR1 DFQATT, CDR2 SNEGSKA (reference sequence). CDR3 residues: CSARRSGVNTGELFF. The CDR3 DNA reads TGCAGTGCTAGGCGCAGCGGGGTAAACACCGGGGAGCTGTTTTTT.

This clonotype was found a few times. The CDR3: CASSFGAVGTDTQYF. In DNA form, the CDR3 reads TGTGCCAGCAGTTTCGGGGCCGTGGGCACAGATACGCAGTATTTT. J is TRBJ2-3 and V is TRBV28; the D gene could be TRBD1 or TRBD2 (5 bases each). The CDR3 length is 15 residues. CDR1 is MDHEN, CDR2 SYDVKM, per germline. Trimming shortened V by 3 bases and J by 1 base, and 11 bases separated the two germline ends.

The genes are TRBV7-2 and TRBJ2-7, with D possibly called TRBD1 or TRBD2 (6 bases each). TRBJ2-5 matches the DNA end more closely, so the J call is doubtful. The CDR3 consists of 16 residues. Germline V CDR1 and CDR2: SGHTA, FQGNSA. Written as DNA, the CDR3 is TGTGCCAGCAGCTCCTTGGGGGCGGGGATGAAAGAGACCCAGTACTTC. It is translated as CASSSLGAGMKETQYF.

This clonotype was recorded at least ten times. The chain carries TRBV3-1 and TRBJ2-7, with 9 bases aligning to TRBD1. The CDR3 is 14 amino acids. J was trimmed by 3 bases and V by 4 bases; bases with no gene match: 4. Germline CDR1 LGHDT, CDR2 YNNKEL (reference sequence). The CDR3 region has the DNA TGTGCCAGCAGCCGCGGGACAGGGATCTACGAGCAGTACTTC. Residues: CASSRGTGIYEQYF.